What follows are 10 T cell receptor beta chains derived from one specimen sequenced in a study of identical twins. Each CDR3 protein gets one entry after TCRdb re-called the 5' RACE reads with MiXCR. Here the sample spans hundreds of thousands of distinct CDR3 sequences, under 9.5% being singletons. The same data also contributed to another study, on yellow fever vaccine responses in identical twins.

Sequencing used memory (CD45RO+) T cells sorted from blood. The receptor set was obtained from a woman younger than 30 in good health.

This clonotype occurred a few times. The V gene is TRBV2, the J gene TRBJ2-7; D is ambiguous. CDR1 and CDR2 from the germline V gene are SNHLY and FYNNEI. There are 13 residues in the CDR3. Trimming took 2 bases from V and 4 from J, leaving 9 bases between them. CDR3 sequence reads: CASSERVLYEQYF. CDR3 nucleotide sequence: TGTGCCAGCAGTGAAAGGGTTTTGTACGAGCAGTACTTC.

The J gene is TRBJ2-7, the V gene TRBV5-1; TRBD2 agrees at 13 bases. Germline CDR1 reads SGHRS; CDR2 reads YFSETQ. Trimming took 3 bases from V and 11 from J; bases not matched to a gene: 11. The CDR3 loop spans 15 amino acids. For the CDR3, the DNA is TGCGCCAGCAGCTCACCTGGACTAGCGGGAGACTTCAAGTACTTC. Translated, it gives CASSSPGLAGDFKYF.

This clonotype showed up many times. This chain links TRBV6-1 with TRBJ2-3, with 7 nucleotides matching TRBD1. Germline V lookup: CDR1 MNHNS, CDR2 SASEGT. This CDR3 comprises 13 residues. The ends lost 6 bases at V and 8 bases at J; junction bases unmatched: 8. The CDR3 loop reads CASRQGRGATQYF. CDR3 DNA sequence: TGTGCCAGCAGACAGGGGAGAGGCGCTACGCAGTATTTT.

This clonotype came up many times. The gene calls are TRBV10-3 and TRBJ1-6; TRBD1 matches at 10 bases. Germline V gene lookup returns CDR1 ENHRY and CDR2 SYGVKD. The CDR3 has 13 amino acids. J lost 9 bases, V lost 11 bases, and 7 bases had no gene match. The CDR3 DNA is TGTGCCTCTAGGGGGGACAGGGGTTCACCCCTCCACTTT. It codes for CASRGDRGSPLHF.

This clonotype was detected ten times or more. The chain has TRBV29-1 and TRBJ2-1; TRBD2 matches 7 bases. Germline CDR1 SQVTM, CDR2 ANQGSEA. This CDR3 contains 15 residues. With V trimmed by 8 bases and J by 4 bases, 14 bases remained unmatched. The CDR3 protein is CSSSLGSGAYNEQFF. The CDR3 DNA follows: TGCAGCTCTAGCCTGGGGAGCGGGGCTTACAATGAGCAGTTCTTC.

The table lists this clonotype with a few counts. This chain connects TRBV9 to TRBJ2-3; D remains unclear. Germline-derived CDR1 and CDR2 are SGDLS and YYNGEE. V was cut by 0 bases and J by 2 bases, with 10 bases left in between. This CDR3 contains 15 residues. CDR3 loop: CASSVDVLITDTQYF. For the CDR3, the DNA is TGTGCCAGCAGCGTAGATGTCCTCATCACAGATACGCAGTATTTT.

The chain recombines TRBV12-3 or TRBV12-4 with TRBJ1-1; D is unclear. This CDR3 has 14 residues. The V end was cut by 3 bases, the J end by 5 bases, with 13 bases between. CDR3 nucleotides: TGTGCCAGCAGTTTTTCGGACGGGAGGACTGAAGCTTTCTTT. It specifies CASSFSDGRTEAFF.

This clonotype appeared many times. The chain couples TRBV10-2 to TRBJ2-1; 10 bases match TRBD2. After removal of 10 bases from V and 6 bases from J, the junction contained 12 bases not matched to a gene. This CDR3 is built from 15 residues. Germline V gene data show CDR1 as WSHSY and CDR2 as SAAADI. CDR3 residues: CATSRGLANPNEQFF. CDR3 DNA: TGCGCCACCTCCAGGGGACTAGCGAATCCCAATGAGCAGTTCTTC.

The chain employs TRBV5-4 and TRBJ2-5; a weak D match, TRBD1 (5 bases). CDR1 and CDR2 (germline): SGHNT, YYREEE (reference sequence). V dropped 2 bases and J dropped 9 bases, with 20 bases sitting between them. This CDR3 region has 15 residues. Written as DNA, the CDR3 is TGTGCCAGCAGCTTAACAGACAGACGTTTGAGTGCCCAGTACTTC. Protein: CASSLTDRRLSAQYF.

This clonotype was detected a few times. V is TRBV5-1 and J is TRBJ2-2; D is unresolved. The V gene's germline CDR1 is SGHRS and CDR2 YFSETQ. Trimming pared 4 bases from V and 6 bases from J, leaving 10 bases between. The CDR3 totals 13 residues. CDR3 nucleotide sequence: TGCGCCAGCAGCCATAGAGGCGCCGGGGAGCTGTTTTTT. Its protein product is CASSHRGAGELFF.